This T cell receptor (beta chain) was observed in a study of shared clonotypes between healthy human individuals. Whole-study results and caveats: Sequencing depth was expected to influence donor clonotype sharing.

The authors loaded around 190 ng DNA, about 30,000 T cell genomes, into sorted-subset replicate PCRs. Profiled with immunoSEQ multiplex PCR; TCRdb holds only in-frame clones, not every one. The data hold 2 million or so clones, with over 85% observed a single time. CDR1 and CDR2 (germline): SGHDT, YYEEEE. CDR3 length: 16 residues. V lost 0 bases and J lost 7, with 17 bases in between. Note on this clone: Antigen: not known.

Naivety among CD8 cells was defined by CD45RO negativity and positive CCR7 selection, thereby excluding terminally differentiated effector memory CD45RA+ cells. Every donor, a Caucasian adult, lived in Nashville, Tennessee. The chain joins TRBV5-6 to TRBJ2-1; a weak D match, TRBD2 (5 bases). Source material: naive CD8+ T cells sorted from blood. This receptor was taken from a man aged 18 to 30 in good health. CDR3 in DNA: TGTGCCAGCAGCTTGGCCGGCCTAGCTTGGGTGAATGAGCAGTTCTTC. It specifies CASSLAGLAWVNEQFF.